Included here is one T cell receptor beta chain sequence, with context. This entry belongs to a study of blood T cells in healthy people across ages. For the second PCR, which ran for 7 to 11 cycles, a sample-barcoded 5' primer and a J-beta primer mix were used. TCRdb analysed the 5' RACE reads with MiXCR anew, one entry per CDR3 protein. The sample lists approximately 850,000 distinct CDR3 sequences; about three fifths were seen once. Looked up from germline, CDR1 is SNHLY and CDR2 is FYNNEI. The CDR3 contains 15 residues. Trimming removed 8 bases at V and 0 bases at J, with 14 bases between. The TCR originated in a man aged 30 to 45 in good health. The sequencing sample was made of blood. V usage is TRBV2 and J usage is TRBJ2-4, with D perhaps being TRBD1 or TRBD2 (5 bases each). Written as DNA, the CDR3 is TGTGCCAGCGACGGGGCAGGCATAGCCAAAAACATTCAGTACTTC. The encoded protein is CASDGAGIAKNIQYF.